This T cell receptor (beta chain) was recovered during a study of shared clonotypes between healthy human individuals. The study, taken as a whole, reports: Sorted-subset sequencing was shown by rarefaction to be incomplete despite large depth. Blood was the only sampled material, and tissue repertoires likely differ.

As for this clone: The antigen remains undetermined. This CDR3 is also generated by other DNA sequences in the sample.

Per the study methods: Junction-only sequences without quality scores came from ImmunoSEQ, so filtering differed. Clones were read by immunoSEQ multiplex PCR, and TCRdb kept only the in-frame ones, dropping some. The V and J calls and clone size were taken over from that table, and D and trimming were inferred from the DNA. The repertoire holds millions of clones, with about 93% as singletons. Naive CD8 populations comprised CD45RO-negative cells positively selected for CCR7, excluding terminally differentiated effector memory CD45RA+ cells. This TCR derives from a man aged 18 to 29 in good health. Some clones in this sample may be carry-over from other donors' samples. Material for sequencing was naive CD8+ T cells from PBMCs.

This CDR3 reads CASSPTSGGYNEQFF. The CDR3 DNA reads as TGTGCCAGCAGTCCGACTAGCGGGGGATACAATGAGCAGTTCTTC. The V gene is TRBV6-5, the J gene TRBJ2-1; 12 nucleotides match TRBD2. The CDR3 contains 15 residues. Germline values: CDR1 MNHEY, CDR2 SVGAGI. Trimming took 5 bases from V and 4 from J; bases not matched to a gene: 3.